The clone carrying this T cell receptor beta chain appeared a single time. This record belongs to a study of blood T cell repertoires in COVID-19. V lost 0 bases and J lost 2, with 11 bases in between. The CDR3 contains 16 residues. Germline CDR1 is SGHRS and CDR2 is YFSETQ. The repertoire was sequenced with immunoSEQ multiplex PCR; TCRdb's copy has only in-frame clones and lacks some. Of approximately 240,000 clones in the sample, about four fifths were seen once. The clonotype was recovered from a man between 45 and 60 years old with acute or convalescent COVID-19. The chain carries TRBV5-1 and TRBJ2-2, with TRBD2 as a possible D gene (5 bases). What was sequenced was peripheral blood. CDR3 loop: CASSLGVGVNTGELFF. DNA for the CDR3: TGCGCCAGCAGCTTGGGGGTCGGGGTAAACACCGGGGAGCTGTTTTTT.